These 19 T cell receptor beta chains came from one sample sequenced in a study of blood T cell repertoires in COVID-19. The data were produced by immunoSEQ multiplex PCR, yet TCRdb's version contains in-frame clones alone and is incomplete. Altogether roughly 50,000 clones are present, approximately 90% being singletons, with the ten largest covering approximately 5%. Material: peripheral blood. These receptors were collected from a man between 70 and 80 years old with acute or convalescent COVID-19.

CDR3 sequence: CASSQDHRGNSPLHF. The CDR3 DNA sequence: TGCGCCAGCAGCCAAGATCACAGGGGTAATTCACCCCTCCACTTT. The V call is TRBV4-3, the J call TRBJ1-6, with 7 bases matching TRBD1. The V segment lost 0 bases and the J segment 6 bases; nucleotides outside the gene matches: 2. This CDR3 is built from 15 residues. Looked up from germline, CDR1 is LGHNA and CDR2 is YSLEER.

This clone was observed a single time. The J gene is TRBJ2-1, the V gene TRBV28; 9 nucleotides line up with TRBD2. Unmatched junction bases numbered 22, after V lost 6 bases and J lost 1 base. The V gene's germline CDR1 is MDHEN and CDR2 SYDVKM. The CDR3 is 21 amino acids. The CDR3 here is CASSPLPGLAGASRSYNEQFF. Here the CDR3 DNA reads TGTGCCAGCAGCCCTCTCCCCGGGTTAGCGGGGGCCAGCAGGTCCTACAATGAGCAGTTCTTC.

The chain is built from TRBV6-2 or TRBV6-3 and TRBJ1-2, with 9 bases identical to TRBD1. The germline gives CDR1 MNHEY, CDR2 SVGEGT. This CDR3 contains 13 residues. Trimming took 5 bases from V and 8 from J; bases not matched to a gene: 6. The CDR3 loop is CASSPQGARGYTF. In DNA, the CDR3 is TGTGCCAGCAGTCCACAGGGGGCGCGGGGCTACACCTTC.

This chain links TRBV5-1 with TRBJ2-3; 8 nucleotides line up with TRBD2. J lost 1 base, V lost 4 bases, and 11 bases had no gene match. Germline-derived CDR1 and CDR2 are SGHRS and YFSETQ. This CDR3 contains 17 residues. CDR3 coding DNA: TGCGCCAGCAGCCTGTACTTCCCAGCGGGGGGCACAGATACGCAGTATTTT. This sequence encodes CASSLYFPAGGTDTQYF. Full variable domain (outside the CDR3, taken from reference TRBV5-1 and TRBJ2-3): KAGVTQTPRYLIKTRGQQVTLSCSPISGHRSVSWYQQTPGQGLQFLFEYFSETQRNKGNFPGRFSGRQFSNSRSEMNVSTLELGDSALYLCASSLYFPAGGTDTQYFGPGTRLTVL.

The chain recombines TRBV6-1 with TRBJ1-2; no firm D call. The CDR3 has 14 amino acids. Trimming removed 0 bases at V and 3 bases at J, with 8 bases between. CDR1 and CDR2 (germline): MNHNS, SASEGT. The CDR3 region is CASSEAGRDYGYTF. The CDR3 DNA sequence: TGTGCCAGCAGTGAAGCCGGGAGGGACTATGGCTACACCTTC.

J is TRBJ2-2 and V is TRBV15, with D maybe TRBD1 (6 bases). The CDR3 covers 15 residues. Germline V gives CDR1 LNHNV, CDR2 YYDKDF (reference sequence). With 1 base removed from V and 1 base from J, the gap between germline ends came to 7 bases. CDR3 coding DNA: TGTGCCACCAGCAGAGGCAGGGGGAACACCGGGGAGCTGTTTTTT. Translation gives CATSRGRGNTGELFF.

V usage is TRBV19 and J usage is TRBJ1-5, with a possible D match to TRBD1 (5 bases). V was pared by 6 bases and J by 3 bases, with 9 bases between. CDR3 size: 13 residues. The germline CDR1 and CDR2 sequences are LNHDA and SQIVND (reference sequence). CDR3 in DNA: TGTGCCAGTAGAACAGGATTCAATCAGCCCCAGCATTTT. It encodes CASRTGFNQPQHF.

J is TRBJ1-1 and V is TRBV14; perhaps TRBD1 as D (5 bases). Trimming left V 3 bases short and J 2 bases short, with 7 bases between. This CDR3 contains 13 residues. The germline CDR1 and CDR2 sequences are SGHDN and FVKESK. The CDR3 DNA reads as TGTGCCAGCAGCCAGGGGGGTAACACTGAAGCTTTCTTT. Its protein is CASSQGGNTEAFF.

The rearrangement links TRBV4-2 to TRBJ2-1, with 7 positions matching TRBD2. This CDR3 region has 16 residues. The junction had 5 bases not matched to a gene; V was cut back by 0 bases and J by 3 bases. Germline V gene lookup returns CDR1 LGHNA and CDR2 YNFKEQ. The CDR3 coding sequence is TGTGCCAGCAGCCAAGAGGGCCGGGACTACTACAATGAGCAGTTCTTC. Amino acid sequence: CASSQEGRDYYNEQFF.

This chain uses TRBV5-1 with TRBJ1-3; D remains ambiguous. Trimming took off 0 bases at V and 4 bases at J, with 5 bases between the two ends. This CDR3 has 13 residues. Per germline, CDR1 SGHRS and CDR2 YFSETQ. CDR3 sequence reads: CASSLDAGNTIYF. For the CDR3, the DNA is TGCGCCAGCAGCTTGGATGCGGGAAACACCATATATTTT.

The chain uses TRBV27 and TRBJ1-1, with 7 bases fitting TRBD1. This CDR3 has 14 residues. After removal of 8 bases from V and 6 bases from J, the junction contained 12 bases not matched to a gene. The germline gives CDR1 MNHEY, CDR2 SMNVEV (reference sequence). The CDR3 coding sequence is TGTGCCAGCGGTGTTGGCAGGGGGTTCGCTGAAGCTTTCTTT. Translated, it gives CASGVGRGFAEAFF.

The genes are TRBV27 and TRBJ2-7, with 9 bases that match TRBD1. Germline V lookup: CDR1 MNHEY, CDR2 SMNVEV (reference sequence). This CDR3 is 16 amino acids long. J was trimmed by 3 bases and V by 3 bases; bases with no gene match: 9. CDR3 protein: CASSFPRGTGIYEQYF. Here the CDR3 DNA reads TGTGCCAGCAGTTTTCCCCGGGGGACAGGGATCTACGAGCAGTACTTC.

A single count supports this clone. This chain joins TRBV30 and TRBJ2-7; unclear D gene. Germline CDR1 is GTSNPN and CDR2 is SVGIG (reference sequence). V lost 5 bases, J lost 2 bases, and 10 bases lay in between. CDR3 length: 12 residues. The CDR3 nucleotides read TGTGCCTGGGGGGTACAGCCCTACGAGCAGTACTTC. Its protein product is CAWGVQPYEQYF.

The rearrangement links TRBV28 to TRBJ1-6; D remains ambiguous. The CDR3 has 15 residues. Germline assignment: CDR1 MDHEN and CDR2 SYDVKM. The V end was cut by 6 bases, the J end by 0 bases, with 9 bases between. The CDR3 sequence is CASSPDNSYNSPLHF. CDR3 bases: TGTGCCAGCAGCCCCGACAACTCCTATAATTCACCCCTCCACTTT.

The gene calls are TRBV5-1 and TRBJ1-1; D might be TRBD1 (6 bases). This CDR3 has 18 residues. The ends were cut back, 0 bases at V and 0 bases at J, with 18 bases in the middle. Germline assignment: CDR1 SGHRS and CDR2 YFSETQ. CDR3 amino acids: CASSLVGQGQGMNTEAFF. CDR3 DNA: TGCGCCAGCAGCTTGGTCGGGCAGGGGCAGGGAATGAACACTGAAGCTTTCTTT. The full variable domain, rest sourced from reference TRBV5-1 and TRBJ1-1, is KAGVTQTPRYLIKTRGQQVTLSCSPISGHRSVSWYQQTPGQGLQFLFEYFSETQRNKGNFPGRFSGRQFSNSRSEMNVSTLELGDSALYLCASSLVGQGQGMNTEAFFGQGTRLTVV.

This clone was seen a single time. J is TRBJ1-2 and V is TRBV5-6, with no clear D. Trimming stripped 0 bases from V and 2 bases from J, with 11 bases between. The CDR3 consists of 15 residues. Germline V lookup: CDR1 SGHDT, CDR2 YYEEEE. The CDR3 protein is CASSLGAAPNYGYTF. CDR3 nucleotides: TGTGCCAGCAGCTTGGGGGCAGCACCCAACTATGGCTACACCTTC.

The V call is TRBV27, the J call TRBJ1-1; 8 bases map to TRBD1. V lost 10 bases, J lost 4 bases, and 14 bases stayed unmatched. The CDR3 runs to 15 residues. The germline gives CDR1 MNHEY, CDR2 SMNVEV (reference sequence). Here the CDR3 DNA reads TGTGCCACGAGGGCGACAGGGGCGAGTAGCACTGAAGCTTTCTTT. Protein: CATRATGASSTEAFF.

This chain uses TRBV6-5 with TRBJ2-1; 7 bases line up with TRBD2. Germline loops: CDR1 MNHEY, CDR2 SVGAGI. V shed 7 bases, J shed 2 bases, and the junction held 5 bases outside the gene matches. This CDR3 region has 14 residues. In DNA form, the CDR3 reads TGTGCCAGCACCTCAGCGGGAACCTACAATGAGCAGTTCTTC. This codes for CASTSAGTYNEQFF.

V gene TRBV19 combines with J gene TRBJ1-1, with 8 positions matching TRBD1. The V gene's germline CDR1 is LNHDA and CDR2 SQIVND (reference sequence). V shed 9 bases and J 1 base; nucleotides not matched to a gene: 4. The CDR3 spans 13 residues. The DNA for the CDR3 is TGTGCCAGCTCAGGGGGCCCGAACACTGAAGCTTTCTTT. It encodes CASSGGPNTEAFF.